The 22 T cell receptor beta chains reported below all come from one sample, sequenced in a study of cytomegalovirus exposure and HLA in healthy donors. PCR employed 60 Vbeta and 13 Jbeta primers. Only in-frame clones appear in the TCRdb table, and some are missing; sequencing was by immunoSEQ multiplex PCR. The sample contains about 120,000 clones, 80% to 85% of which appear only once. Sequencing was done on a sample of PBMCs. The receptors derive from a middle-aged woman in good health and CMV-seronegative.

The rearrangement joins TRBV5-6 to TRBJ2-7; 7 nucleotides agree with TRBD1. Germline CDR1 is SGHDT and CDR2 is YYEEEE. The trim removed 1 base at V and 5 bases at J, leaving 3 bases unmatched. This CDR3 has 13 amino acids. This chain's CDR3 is CASSLTGAHEQYF. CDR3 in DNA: TGTGCCAGCAGCTTGACAGGGGCCCACGAGCAGTACTTC.

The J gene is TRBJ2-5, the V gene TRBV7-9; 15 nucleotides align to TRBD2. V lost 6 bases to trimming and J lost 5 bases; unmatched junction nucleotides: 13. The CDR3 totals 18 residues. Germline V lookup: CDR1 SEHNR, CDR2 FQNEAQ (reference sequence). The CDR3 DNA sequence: TGTGCCAGCAGTCCACAGTGGGGACTAGCGGGGGGTGAGGAGACCCAGTACTTC. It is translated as CASSPQWGLAGGEETQYF.

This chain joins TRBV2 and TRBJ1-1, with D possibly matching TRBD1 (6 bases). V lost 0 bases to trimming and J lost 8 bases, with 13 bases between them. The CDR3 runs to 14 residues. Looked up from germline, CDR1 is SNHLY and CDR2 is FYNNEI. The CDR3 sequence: CASSEARTVWEAFF. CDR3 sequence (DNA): TGTGCCAGCAGTGAAGCCCGGACAGTCTGGGAAGCTTTCTTT. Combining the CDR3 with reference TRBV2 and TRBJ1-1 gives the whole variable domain EPEVTQTPSHQVTQMGQEVILRCVPISNHLYFYWYRQILGQKVEFLVSFYNNEISEKSEIFDDQFSVERPDGSNFTLKIRSTKLEDSAMYFCASSEARTVWEAFFGQGTRLTVV.

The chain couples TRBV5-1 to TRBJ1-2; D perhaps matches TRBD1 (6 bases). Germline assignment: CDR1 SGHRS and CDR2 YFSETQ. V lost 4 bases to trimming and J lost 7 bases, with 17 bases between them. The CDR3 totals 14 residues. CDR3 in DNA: TGCGCCAGCAGCGACAACACAGGGTCTAGTGGCTACACCTTC. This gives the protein CASSDNTGSSGYTF.

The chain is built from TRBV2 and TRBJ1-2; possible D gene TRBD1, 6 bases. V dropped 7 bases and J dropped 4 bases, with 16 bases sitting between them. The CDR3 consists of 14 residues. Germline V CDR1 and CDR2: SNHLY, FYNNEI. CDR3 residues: CASTGGQMGYGYTF. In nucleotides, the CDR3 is TGTGCCAGCACCGGCGGACAGATGGGCTATGGCTACACCTTC.

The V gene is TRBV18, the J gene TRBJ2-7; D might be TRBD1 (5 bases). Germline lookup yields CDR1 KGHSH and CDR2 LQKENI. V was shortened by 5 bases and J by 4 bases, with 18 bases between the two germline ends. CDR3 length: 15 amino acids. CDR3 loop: CASSTTSPGIYEQYF. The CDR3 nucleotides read TGTGCCAGCTCAACAACCAGCCCAGGGATTTACGAGCAGTACTTC.

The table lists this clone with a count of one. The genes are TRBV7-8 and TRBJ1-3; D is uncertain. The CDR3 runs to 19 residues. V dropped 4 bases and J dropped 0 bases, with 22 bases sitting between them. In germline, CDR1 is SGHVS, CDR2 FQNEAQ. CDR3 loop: CASSSVRRSGSLSGNTIYF. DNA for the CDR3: TGTGCCAGCAGCTCAGTCCGGCGGAGTGGCTCACTCTCTGGAAACACCATATATTTT.

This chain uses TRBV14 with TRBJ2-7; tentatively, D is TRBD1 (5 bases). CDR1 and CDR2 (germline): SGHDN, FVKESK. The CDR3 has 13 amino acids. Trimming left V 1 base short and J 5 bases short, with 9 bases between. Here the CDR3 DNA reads TGTGCCAGCAGCCAAGTCAGGGCAGACGAGCAGTACTTC. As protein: CASSQVRADEQYF.

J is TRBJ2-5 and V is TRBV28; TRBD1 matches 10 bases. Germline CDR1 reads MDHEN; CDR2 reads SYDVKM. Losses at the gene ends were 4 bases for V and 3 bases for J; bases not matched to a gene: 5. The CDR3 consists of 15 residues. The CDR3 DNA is TGTGCCAGCAGTTCCCCCGGGACAGGGGAAGAGACCCAGTACTTC. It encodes CASSSPGTGEETQYF.

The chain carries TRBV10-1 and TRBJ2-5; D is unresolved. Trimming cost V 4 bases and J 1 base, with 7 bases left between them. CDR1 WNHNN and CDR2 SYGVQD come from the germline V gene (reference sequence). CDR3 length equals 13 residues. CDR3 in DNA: TGCGCCAGCAGTGGTGGGCTCCAAGAGACCCAGTACTTC. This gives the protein CASSGGLQETQYF.

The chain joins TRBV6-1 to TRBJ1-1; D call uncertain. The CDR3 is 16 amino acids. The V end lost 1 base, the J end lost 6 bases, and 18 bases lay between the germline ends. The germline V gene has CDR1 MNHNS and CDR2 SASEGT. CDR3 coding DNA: TGTGCCAGCAGTGAAGGAAGGTGGGAGGTTGGCGCTGAAGCTTTCTTT. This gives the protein CASSEGRWEVGAEAFF.

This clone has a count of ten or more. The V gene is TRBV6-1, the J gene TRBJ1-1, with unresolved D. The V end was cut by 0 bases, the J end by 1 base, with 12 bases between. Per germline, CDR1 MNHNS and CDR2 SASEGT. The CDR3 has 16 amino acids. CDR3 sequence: CASSEARLQANTEAFF. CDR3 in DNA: TGTGCCAGCAGTGAAGCTCGGTTGCAGGCGAACACTGAAGCTTTCTTT.

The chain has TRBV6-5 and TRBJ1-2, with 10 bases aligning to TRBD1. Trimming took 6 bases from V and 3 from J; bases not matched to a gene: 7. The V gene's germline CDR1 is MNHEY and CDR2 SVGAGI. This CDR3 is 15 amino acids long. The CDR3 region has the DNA TGTGCCAGCAGCTACAGGACAGGGGGTGACTATGGCTACACCTTC. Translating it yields CASSYRTGGDYGYTF.

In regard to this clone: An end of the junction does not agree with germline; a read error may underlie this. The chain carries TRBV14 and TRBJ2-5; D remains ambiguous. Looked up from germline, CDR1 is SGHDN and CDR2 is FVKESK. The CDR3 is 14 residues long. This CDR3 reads CVSSHLRSRETQYF. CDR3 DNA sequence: TGTGTCAGCAGCCATCTACGGAGCCGGGAGACCCAGTACTTC.

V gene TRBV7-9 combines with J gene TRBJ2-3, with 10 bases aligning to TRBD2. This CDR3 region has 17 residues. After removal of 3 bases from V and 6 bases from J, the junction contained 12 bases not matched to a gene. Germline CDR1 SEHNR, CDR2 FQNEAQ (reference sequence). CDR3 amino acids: CASSFLSRAGGVDTQYF. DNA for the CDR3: TGTGCCAGCAGCTTTTTGTCTCGAGCGGGAGGGGTGGATACGCAGTATTTT.

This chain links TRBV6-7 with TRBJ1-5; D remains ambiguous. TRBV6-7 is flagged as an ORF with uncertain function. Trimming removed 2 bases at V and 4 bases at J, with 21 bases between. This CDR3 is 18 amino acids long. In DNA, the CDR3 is TGTGCCAGCAGTTACCCCCCTTTATCCGGGTGCGGTAATCAGCCCCAGCATTTT. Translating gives CASSYPPLSGCGNQPQHF.

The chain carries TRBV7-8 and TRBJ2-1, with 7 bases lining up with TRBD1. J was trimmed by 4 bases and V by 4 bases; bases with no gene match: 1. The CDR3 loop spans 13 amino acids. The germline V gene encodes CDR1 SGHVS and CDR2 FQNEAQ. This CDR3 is CASSSDRYNEQFF. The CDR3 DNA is TGTGCCAGCAGCTCGGACAGGTACAATGAGCAGTTCTTC.

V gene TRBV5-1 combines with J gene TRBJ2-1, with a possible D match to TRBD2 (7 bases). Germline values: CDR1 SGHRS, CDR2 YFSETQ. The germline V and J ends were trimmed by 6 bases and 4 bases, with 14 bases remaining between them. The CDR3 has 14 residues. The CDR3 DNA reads TGCGCCAGCAACGGGGGGCCTACTTACAATGAGCAGTTCTTC. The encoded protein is CASNGGPTYNEQFF.

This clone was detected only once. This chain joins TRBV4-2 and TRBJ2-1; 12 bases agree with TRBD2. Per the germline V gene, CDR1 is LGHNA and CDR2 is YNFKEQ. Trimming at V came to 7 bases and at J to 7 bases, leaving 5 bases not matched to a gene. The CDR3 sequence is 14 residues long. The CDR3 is CASKLAGGSNEQFF. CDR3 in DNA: TGTGCCAGCAAACTAGCGGGAGGTAGTAATGAGCAGTTCTTC.

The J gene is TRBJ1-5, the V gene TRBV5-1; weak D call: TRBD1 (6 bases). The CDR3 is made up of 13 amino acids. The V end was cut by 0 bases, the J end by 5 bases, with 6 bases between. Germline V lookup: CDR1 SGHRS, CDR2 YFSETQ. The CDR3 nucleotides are TGCGCCAGCAGCTTGGGGGGGCATCAGCCCCAGCATTTT. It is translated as CASSLGGHQPQHF.

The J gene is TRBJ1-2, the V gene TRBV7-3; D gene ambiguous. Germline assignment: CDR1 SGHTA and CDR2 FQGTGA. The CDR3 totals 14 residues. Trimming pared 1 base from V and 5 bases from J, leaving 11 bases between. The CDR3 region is CASSLNGGLYGYTF. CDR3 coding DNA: TGTGCCAGCAGCTTAAACGGCGGACTTTATGGCTACACCTTC. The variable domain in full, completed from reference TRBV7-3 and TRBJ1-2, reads GAGVSQTPSNKVTEKGKYVELRCDPISGHTALYWYRQSLGQGPEFLIYFQGTGAADDSGLPNDRFFAVRPEGSVSTLKIQRTERGDSAVYLCASSLNGGLYGYTFGSGTRLTVV.

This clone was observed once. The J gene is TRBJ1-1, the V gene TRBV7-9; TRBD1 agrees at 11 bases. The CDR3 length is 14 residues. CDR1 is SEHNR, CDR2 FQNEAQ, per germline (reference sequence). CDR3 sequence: CYTDRGLLNTEAFF. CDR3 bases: TGTTACACGGACAGGGGGCTTCTGAACACTGAAGCTTTCTTT.